This T cell receptor (beta chain) was sequenced during a study of response to subunit inactivated influenza vaccine. With regard to this clonotype: Its antigen is unidentified.

The study, taken as a whole, reports: Authors proposed each seasonal influenza vaccination draws in few new T cells.

TCRdb ran MiXCR on the RT-PCR reads and lists one entry per CDR3 protein. The data show about 570,000 distinct CDR3 sequences, about 11% seen once. The CDR3 is 17 amino acids. The germline gives CDR1 KGHDR, CDR2 SFDVKD. J gave up 2 bases and V 4 bases, and 9 bases lay outside the gene matches. This sample also belongs to another study, concerning T cells expressing NK-cell markers. From that study: UMIs were included in TCR beta cDNA generated by 5'RACE template switching. Each TCR beta repertoire originated in sorted T cells that were CD3+CD56+NKG2C+, CD3+CD56+NKG2C- or CD3+CD56-NKG2C+. As a fraction of CD8+ T cells, dominant NKG2C+ clonotypes reached about 1.0-8% in 5 or 6 donors. The CD3+CD56-NKG2C+ fraction was also led by these clonotypes in a few donors.

J is TRBJ2-2 and V is TRBV24-1, with 7 positions matching TRBD1. The sequence was obtained from a man aged 50 to 59 who received an inactivated influenza vaccine. The material sequenced was PBMCs from blood, taken on the day of vaccination. The CDR3 loop is CATSDPDRAGNTGELFF. CDR3 bases: TGTGCCACCAGTGACCCTGACAGGGCCGGTAACACCGGGGAGCTGTTTTTT.